The next 24 T cell receptor beta chains were all read from a single sample in a study of T cells in Graves' hyperthyroidism and ophthalmopathy (dated by TCRdb to between 2018 and 2020). The library came from multiplex PCR. The listed sequencing device is Illumina HiSeq 2000. The TCR beta CDR3 regions were amplified from RNA transcripts. The first round of RT-PCR for the TCR CDR3 was performed with the HTBI primer set and the Qiagen OneStep RT-PCR kit. TCRdb trimmed public reads at Q25 via fastp, called clones via MiXCR and kept in-frame beta chains. Each CDR3 protein appears once, grouped with its most common genes and DNA. The sample has around 520,000 distinct CDR3 sequences on record, around an eighth of them singletons. The top ten constitute 17% of the sample. The sample was blood. The source of these receptors is a young woman with Graves' hyperthyroidism.

The chain combines TRBV20-1 with TRBJ1-5, with D possibly matching TRBD1 (6 bases). V was shortened by 3 bases and J by 1 base, with 13 bases between the two germline ends. Germline-derived CDR1 and CDR2 are DFQATT and SNEGSKA (reference sequence). This CDR3 is 15 amino acids long. The CDR3 is CSASTGTPSNQPQHF. The DNA of the CDR3 is TGCAGTGCTAGCACCGGGACACCCAGCAATCAGCCCCAGCATTTT.

This rearrangement joins TRBV7-2 to TRBJ2-1; D possibly matches TRBD1 or TRBD2 (5 bases each). The germline CDR1 and CDR2 sequences are SGHTA and FQGNSA. The CDR3 totals 15 residues. V lost 5 bases and J lost 12, with 23 bases in between. The chain's CDR3 is CASSPRAGSPQGQFF. CDR3 coding DNA: TGTGCCAGCAGCCCCCGGGCGGGCTCCCCTCAGGGGCAGTTCTTC.

This clonotype was observed at least ten times. The chain uses TRBV15 and TRBJ1-2; D is undetermined. The CDR3 length is 11 residues. Germline CDR1 and CDR2: LNHNV and YYDKDF (reference sequence). The V end lost 5 bases, the J end lost 5 bases, and 6 bases lay between the germline ends. CDR3 sequence reads: CATSGGYGYTF. The CDR3 bases are TGTGCCACCAGCGGAGGGTATGGCTACACCTTC.

This clonotype was picked up many times. The chain combines TRBV28 with TRBJ1-2; weak D call: TRBD1 (6 bases). The CDR3 has 15 amino acids. Deletions cut 5 bases from V and 7 bases from J, with 20 bases between. Germline loops: CDR1 MDHEN, CDR2 SYDVKM. CDR3 residues: CASSPLGGQARGYTF. The CDR3 region has the DNA TGTGCCAGCAGTCCCCTCGGGGGCCAGGCACGTGGCTACACCTTC.

The table lists this clonotype with a few counts. The V and J genes are TRBV3-1 and TRBJ1-1, with D unresolved. Germline-derived CDR1 and CDR2 are LGHDT and YNNKEL (reference sequence). V lost 5 bases and J 2 bases, leaving 6 bases between the germline ends. The CDR3 has 12 residues. The CDR3 loop is CASSVRNTEAFF. The CDR3 region has the DNA TGTGCCAGCAGCGTACGCAACACTGAAGCTTTCTTT.

Many counts were recorded for this clonotype. This sequence joins TRBV6-6 and TRBJ1-1; no definite D call. The CDR3 is 14 amino acids. Trimming shortened V by 0 bases and J by 3 bases, and 8 bases separated the two germline ends. CDR1 and CDR2 (germline): MNHNY, SVGAGI (reference sequence). For the CDR3, the DNA is TGTGCCAGCAGTTACTCCGTAGGAGACACTGAAGCTTTCTTT. Amino acid sequence: CASSYSVGDTEAFF.

This clonotype appeared many times. This chain links TRBV3-1 with TRBJ2-5; D might be TRBD2 (5 bases). The CDR3 is 15 amino acids. Germline-derived CDR1 and CDR2 are LGHDT and YNNKEL (reference sequence). Deletions cut 0 bases from V and 5 bases from J, with 13 bases between. The CDR3 DNA reads as TGTGCCAGCAGCCAAGATCCACTAGTCAGGGAGACCCAGTACTTC. It is translated as CASSQDPLVRETQYF.

The genes are TRBV5-1 and TRBJ2-5, with 10 bases identical to TRBD1. J gave up 4 bases and V 4 bases, and 7 bases lay outside the gene matches. The CDR3 consists of 15 residues. Germline-derived CDR1 and CDR2 are SGHRS and YFSETQ. CDR3 sequence: CASSPSGTGVETQYF. The CDR3 DNA is TGCGCCAGCAGCCCTTCCGGGACAGGGGTAGAGACCCAGTACTTC.

The chain has TRBV11-2 and TRBJ1-4; 7 nucleotides align to TRBD1. The V segment lost 5 bases and the J segment 8 bases; nucleotides outside the gene matches: 17. This CDR3 spans 17 amino acids. Germline CDR1 and CDR2: SGHAT and FQNNGV. The CDR3 DNA reads TGTGCCAGCAGCAGGTCCCGGGACAGTCGGGGGGACGAAAAACTGTTTTTT. Translation: CASSRSRDSRGDEKLFF.

Ten or more counts support this clonotype. The V and J genes are TRBV19 and TRBJ1-5; D uncertain. V was pared by 10 bases and J by 6 bases, with 13 bases between. Germline CDR1 LNHDA, CDR2 SQIVND (reference sequence). The CDR3 covers 12 residues. CDR3 sequence reads: CATKEDFQPQHF. In DNA, the CDR3 is TGTGCCACCAAAGAGGACTTTCAGCCCCAGCATTTT.

This clonotype was recorded many times. The chain links TRBV24-1 to TRBJ1-1, with 9 bases identical to TRBD1. The CDR3 has 15 residues. Germline values: CDR1 KGHDR, CDR2 SFDVKD. With V trimmed by 5 bases and J by 5 bases, 8 bases remained unmatched. CDR3 amino acids: CATSVGGQGRTEAFF. The CDR3 region has the DNA TGTGCCACCAGTGTGGGAGGACAGGGGAGAACTGAAGCTTTCTTT.

As concerns this clonotype: Given a much more abundant clone one base away, this may be a read error. The J gene is TRBJ2-2, the V gene TRBV11-2, with 8 positions matching TRBD2. The junction had 7 bases not matched to a gene; V was cut back by 4 bases and J by 3 bases. The CDR3 contains 16 residues. Germline values: CDR1 SGHAT, CDR2 FQNNGV. The CDR3 spells CASSSGGREDTGELFF. In DNA form, the CDR3 reads TGTGCCAGCAGCTCCGGGGGGCGGGAGGACACCGGGGAGCTGTTTTTT. The whole variable domain, filled in from reference TRBV11-2 and TRBJ2-2, reads EAGVAQSPRYKIIEKRQSVAFWCNPISGHATLYWYQQILGQGPKLLIQFQNNGVVDDSQLPKDRFSAERLKGVDSTLKIQPAKLEDSAVYLCASSSGGREDTGELFFGEGSRLTVL.

This clonotype appeared many times. This chain links TRBV7-6 with TRBJ2-2; 9 nucleotides agree with TRBD2. CDR1 and CDR2 (germline): SGHVS, FNYEAQ. CDR3 length equals 15 residues. J lost 7 bases, V lost 5 bases, and 8 bases had no gene match. CDR3 amino acids: CASSATGTSNGELFF. Here the CDR3 DNA reads TGTGCCAGCAGCGCCACCGGGACTAGCAACGGGGAGCTGTTTTTT.

This clonotype came up many times. The J gene is TRBJ2-7, the V gene TRBV7-9; TRBD2 matches 13 bases. This CDR3 contains 18 residues. With 0 bases clipped from V and 0 bases from J, the junction kept 5 bases outside the gene matches. CDR1 is SEHNR, CDR2 FQNEAQ, per germline (reference sequence). The CDR3 coding sequence is TGTGCCAGCAGCTTAGCGGGACTAGCGGGACAGAGCTCCTACGAGCAGTACTTC. Protein sequence: CASSLAGLAGQSSYEQYF.

This clonotype was counted between two and nine times. The chain links TRBV4-1 to TRBJ1-4, with D unresolved. V dropped 0 bases and J dropped 5 bases, with 7 bases sitting between them. CDR1 and CDR2 from the germline V gene are MGHRA and YSYEKL. The CDR3 is 14 amino acids. CDR3 sequence (DNA): TGCGCCAGCAGCCAAGAGGAGGGCAATGAAAAACTGTTTTTT. It encodes CASSQEEGNEKLFF.

This clonotype has ten or more counts. The chain links TRBV19 to TRBJ1-1; possibly TRBD1 for D (5 bases). Germline V gene data show CDR1 as LNHDA and CDR2 as SQIVND (reference sequence). V was pared by 5 bases and J by 5 bases, with 18 bases between. This CDR3 is built from 15 residues. DNA of the CDR3: TGTGCCAGTAGTCTCGACAGTTCCTTGAGAACTGAAGCTTTCTTT. This sequence encodes CASSLDSSLRTEAFF.

V is TRBV10-3 and J is TRBJ2-5, with D possibly being TRBD1 or TRBD2 (5 bases each). CDR1 and CDR2 (germline): ENHRY, SYGVKD. Deletions cut 3 bases from V and 5 bases from J, with 28 bases between. This CDR3 has 19 amino acids. CDR3 nucleotide sequence: TGTGCCATCAGTGATAATTGGTCTGGGGGTGACTACATGGGGGAGACCCAGTACTTC. Its protein is CAISDNWSGGDYMGETQYF.

This clonotype has a handful of counts. The chain employs TRBV4-1 and TRBJ2-3; 9 positions agree with TRBD2. This CDR3 has 15 residues. After removal of 5 bases from V and 1 base from J, the junction contained 4 bases not matched to a gene. Germline CDR1 and CDR2: MGHRA and YSYEKL. The CDR3 loop is CASSSERGGTDTQYF. CDR3 sequence (DNA): TGCGCCAGCAGCTCGGAGCGGGGGGGCACAGATACGCAGTATTTT.

This clonotype was found a few times. A much larger clone sits a single nucleotide away, making a read error possible. The genes are TRBV6-4 and TRBJ1-1; D is uncertain. The V gene's germline CDR1 is MRHNA and CDR2 SNTAGT. V gave up 7 bases and J gave up 0 bases, with 9 bases separating them. The CDR3 contains 13 residues. In DNA, the CDR3 is TGTGCCAGCAAGTCACTGATGAACACTGAAGCTTTCTTT. Translation: CASKSLMNTEAFF.

This clonotype showed up many times. V and J are TRBV27 and TRBJ2-5; 12 nucleotides agree with TRBD2. Germline loops: CDR1 MNHEY, CDR2 SMNVEV (reference sequence). The V gene end was trimmed by 4 bases and the J gene end by 5 bases; junction bases not matched to a gene: 14. This CDR3 has 18 residues. The CDR3 spells CASSSLTQLAGGGETQYF. Written as DNA, the CDR3 is TGTGCCAGCAGTTCGCTGACCCAACTAGCGGGAGGAGGGGAGACCCAGTACTTC.

Ten or more counts support this clonotype. The chain recombines TRBV2 with TRBJ2-3; tentative D call: TRBD1 (6 bases). In germline, CDR1 is SNHLY, CDR2 FYNNEI. The V end lost 4 bases, the J end lost 2 bases, and 13 bases lay between the germline ends. The CDR3 is 15 amino acids. CDR3 sequence: CASSVLGHPTDTQYF. The CDR3 DNA reads TGTGCCAGCAGTGTATTGGGACACCCCACAGATACGCAGTATTTT.

A remark on this clonotype: A single base separates this from a much larger clone, so it may be a read error. The chain joins TRBV6-2 or TRBV6-3 to TRBJ1-5; D is ambiguous. The CDR3 loop spans 17 amino acids. V lost 5 bases to trimming and J lost 5 bases, with 22 bases between them. Germline V CDR1 and CDR2: MNHEY, SVGEGT. The CDR3 nucleotides read TGTGCCAGCAGTGGTAATTCTTTAGCCAGCTTCGATCAGCCCCAGCATTTT. This sequence encodes CASSGNSLASFDQPQHF.

This clonotype was seen a handful of times. The chain recombines TRBV6-1 with TRBJ1-2, with D possibly TRBD1 on 5 matching bases. The germline V gene has CDR1 MNHNS and CDR2 SASEGT. V was clipped by 6 bases and J by 8 bases, with 16 bases between them. The CDR3 contains 13 residues. CDR3 bases: TGTGCCAGCAGCGCCACAGGCTCCAAAGGCTACACCTTC. This translates into CASSATGSKGYTF.

The table lists this clonotype with a few counts. This sequence joins TRBV7-2 and TRBJ1-4, with D hard to call. The CDR3 covers 15 residues. Trimming removed 1 base at V and 3 bases at J, with 9 bases between. The germline V gene has CDR1 SGHTA and CDR2 FQGNSA. The CDR3 sequence is CASSLGGGANEKLFF. As DNA, the CDR3 is TGTGCCAGCAGCTTAGGCGGTGGAGCTAATGAAAAACTGTTTTTT.